This T cell receptor (beta chain) was captured in a study of CD8 T cells in Susac syndrome. Study-wide background: There were about six sequenced Susac syndrome patients with active disease and fewer than 10 in remission.

The sequenced target, TCR beta, came from blood CD8+ and CD4+ T cells. A word on this clonotype: Its matching antigen is unknown.

The study's findings and limits: Peak Susac CD8+ clonal expansion occurred in TEMRA cells and active patients.

Trimming removed 4 bases at V and 10 bases at J, with 12 bases between. Germline assignment: CDR1 SGHDT and CDR2 YYEEEE. The CDR3 spans 13 residues. An amount of RNA that ranged from roughly 0.45 to 1 ug was reverse transcribed with random hexamers. TCRdb reanalysed the immunoSEQ multiplex PCR reads using MiXCR and keeps one entry per CDR3 protein. The sample shows about 190,000 distinct CDR3 sequences, over 90% of them seen only once. The origin of this receptor is a human donor with Susac syndrome. The V and J genes are TRBV5-6 and TRBJ1-6; D may be TRBD1 (6 bases). Sequenced sample: CD8+ T cells from PBMCs. CDR3 amino acids: CASSPGGQSPLHF. The CDR3 DNA is TGTGCCAGCAGCCCCGGGGGGCAGTCACCCCTCCACTTT.